The following is a TCR beta chain sequence with its context. The target of this receptor is not known. No base-level quality is on record; no much larger clone is a single base apart. This specimen comes from a study of chemoradiotherapy in HPV16-positive cancers (dated by TCRdb to about 2022). The study in broad terms: Candidate HPV-specific T-cell clones and common TCR motifs were defined through functional T-cell assays on cells from a couple of HPV16-positive patients. The study asked whether T-cell immunity against the HPV oncoproteins E6 and E7 changes during chemoradiotherapy and whether it affects survival. The candidate HPV-specific TCRs and motifs were then tracked in TCR repertoires from under 100 patients with HPV-related cancers.

Library construction relied on the immunoSEQ multiplex PCR assay. The source is immuneACCESS, and TCRdb retained only in-frame sequences with V and J called. Part of the clones is not carried over; for the studies checked, unresolved V genes explain less than half of this, and the remainder is unexplained. The sample yields 12,000 or so clones; around 89% were counted once. 2.4% of the sample belongs to the ten largest clones. General findings and caveats noted by the study authors: The functional definition of HPV-specific T cells was derived from only a couple of HPV16-positive patients, and the survival association was reported for HPV16-positive patients. Expansion of candidate HPV-specific clones and E7-related TCR motifs was observed in the tumor microenvironment during treatment, whereas no such expansion was observed for non-HPV-specific T cells. Improved recurrence-free survival in HPV16-positive patients was associated with expansion of HPV-responsive T cells during chemoradiotherapy.

Repertoires were sampled multiple times during chemoradiotherapy, which allowed clonal expansion in the tumor microenvironment to be followed. From the cysteine up to the phenylalanine, the CDR3 has a length of 13 residues. Just the 39-base CDR3 DNA is kept, in frame starting at base 1. V lost 5 bases and J lost 6 bases; the stretch between them is 12 bases long. CDR1 SEHNR and CDR2 FQNEAQ were looked up in the germline V gene (reference sequence). The rearranged chain carries TRBV7-9 and TRBJ2-3; the D gene assignment is ambiguous. This TCR came from a human donor with HPV-associated anogenital cancer. The sequencing used blood, collected from a patient who underwent chemoradiotherapy. Here is the DNA: TGTGCCAGCAGCACACGACCCGAGGATACGCAGTATTTT. Translated, this is CASSTRPEDTQYF.